Listed below are T cell receptor beta chains from one sample, sequenced in a study of blood T cell repertoires in COVID-19. Method: immunoSEQ multiplex PCR; TCRdb's copy keeps in-frame clones and lacks some. Of roughly 150,000 clones in the sample, 75% to 80% were seen once. Sequencing input: peripheral blood. Receptors were obtained from a woman older than 75 with acute or convalescent COVID-19. Both conserved end residues are part of each CDR3. D genes are given only for firm matches. Where a row states a size, it is once, few, many or the class of an expanded clone; other rows omit it.

>TRBV27|NA|TRBD2|TRBJ2-5
TGTGCCAGCAGCCCCAAGAAACTAAGCGGGGGTGAATGGGAGACCCAGTACTTC
CASSPKKLSGGEWETQYF
>TRBV2|NA|NA|TRBJ1-5
TGTGCCAGCAGTGAAGCGTGGGGCAGGATTAGCAATCAGCCCCAGCATTTT
CASSEAWGRISNQPQHF
>TRBV5-1|NA|TRBD1|TRBJ2-7
TGCGCCAGCAGCTTGGTAGTGGGACAGTTTAACGAGCAGTACTTC
CASSLVVGQFNEQYF
>TRBV10-2|NA|NA|TRBJ2-7
TGCGCCAGCAGTGCGGCAGGGTCCGAGCAGTACTTC
CASSAAGSEQYF
>TRBV7-3|few|NA|TRBJ1-1
TGTGCCAGCAGCTTAACTGTCAGTACTGAAGCTTTCTTT
CASSLTVSTEAFF
>TRBV6-5|NA|TRBD1|TRBJ1-2
TGTGCCAGCAGTTACACCGGACAGGGAGGCGGCTACACCTTC
CASSYTGQGGGYTF
>TRBV30|few|TRBD2|TRBJ2-1
TGTGCCTGGAGCGTGGGACTAGCGGGAGGGAACTACTACAATGAGCAGTTCTTC
CAWSVGLAGGNYYNEQFF
>TRBV21-1|NA|NA|TRBJ2-5
TGTGCCAGCAGCAAAGCGGGCTTTCAAGAGACCCAGTACTTC
CASSKAGFQETQYF
>TRBV18|NA|NA|TRBJ1-4
TGTGCCAGCTCCCGCGGACAGTCGACTAATGAAAAACTGTTTTTT
CASSRGQSTNEKLFF
>TRBV6-6|few|TRBD1|TRBJ1-1
TGTGCCAGCAGTTACCAGGGGGCGCAGCATGAAGCTTTCTTT
CASSYQGAQHEAFF
>TRBV10-2|NA|NA|TRBJ2-7
TGCGCCAGCAGTGAGTCGAGGCCTACCGAGCAGTACTTC
CASSESRPTEQYF
>TRBV5-4|NA|NA|TRBJ2-3
TGTGCCAGCAGCTTGGGGGGGGTAAATACGCAGTATTTT
CASSLGGVNTQYF
>TRBV28|NA|TRBD1|TRBJ1-5
TGTGCCAGCAGTCCCCCCCCGGACAGGGTGCGGCAGCCCCAGCATTTT
CASSPPPDRVRQPQHF
>TRBV12-3/TRBV12-4|few|TRBD2|TRBJ2-5
TGTGCCAGCGGATATAGCGGGGAGAAGACCCAGTACTTC
CASGYSGEKTQYF
>TRBV7-9|NA|NA|TRBJ1-2
TGTGCCAGCAGCTTCTATCCGAGTGAAGGCTACACCTTC
CASSFYPSEGYTF
>TRBV18|NA|TRBD2|TRBJ2-1
TGTGCCAGCTCACCCCGGAGGAGCGGGGACCAATACAATGAGCAGTTCTTC
CASSPRRSGDQYNEQFF
>TRBV19|NA|NA|TRBJ2-5
TGTGCCAGTACCCCCACGGCGGGTTCTGGGACCCAGTACTTC
CASTPTAGSGTQYF
>TRBV5-1|NA|NA|TRBJ1-6
TGCGCCAGCAGCCCGAGCGAGGATTCACCCCTCCACTTT
CASSPSEDSPLHF
>TRBV11-2|NA|TRBD1|TRBJ1-6
TGTGCCAGCAGCTTAGAGACAGGGGGGGTTTCACCCCTCCACTTT
CASSLETGGVSPLHF
>TRBV9|few|TRBD2|TRBJ2-3
TGTGCCAGCAGCGCCTTCCCTAGCGGGAGCACAGATACGCAGTATTTT
CASSAFPSGSTDTQYF
>TRBV2|NA|NA|TRBJ2-5
TGTGCCAGCTCGTGGGGGGGGGCCCGGGAGACCCAGTACTTC
CASSWGGARETQYF
>TRBV25-1|NA|NA|TRBJ2-5
TGTGCCAGCAGCCCCCCAAGAGGATTGTCAGAGACCCAGTACTTC
CASSPPRGLSETQYF
>TRBV7-2|NA|NA|TRBJ1-5
TGTGCCAGCAGCTTAGGGGGGCTGAGAGAAGGTCAGCCCCAGCATTTT
CASSLGGLREGQPQHF
>TRBV4-1|NA|NA|TRBJ1-2
TGCGCCAGCAGCCAAGATCGGAGGGTGCGGGCTAACTATGGCTACACCTTC
CASSQDRRVRANYGYTF
>TRBV19|NA|NA|TRBJ1-1
TGTGCCAGTAGTATAAAGCGGGAGTTGAACACTGAAGCTTTCTTT
CASSIKRELNTEAFF
>TRBV5-1|NA|NA|TRBJ2-1
TGCGCCAGCAGCCCCCGCCCGGTCCTGGAGAATGAGCAGTTCTTC
CASSPRPVLENEQFF
>TRBV28|NA|TRBD1|TRBJ1-3
TGTGCCAGCAGTTTTGACAGGGCCGGAAACACCATATATTTT
CASSFDRAGNTIYF
>TRBV24-1|NA|NA|TRBJ1-1
TGTGCCACCAGTGATTTGCCCCCAGGGAAAGGGTACACTGAAGCTTTCTTT
CATSDLPPGKGYTEAFF
>TRBV2|NA|NA|TRBJ1-2
TGTGCCAGCACCAGACAGGAGGTAAACTATGGCTACACCTTC
CASTRQEVNYGYTF
>TRBV9|NA|NA|TRBJ1-5
TGTGCCAGCAGTGCCCAGGGATCATCGCCCCAGCATTTT
CASSAQGSSPQHF
>TRBV7-3|NA|TRBD2|TRBJ2-3
TGTGCCACGAAAAGAGCGGGATTCACAGATACGCAGTATTTT
CATKRAGFTDTQYF
>TRBV5-5|NA|TRBD1|TRBJ1-2
TGTGCCAGCAGCCGGGCCCGGACAGGGGGCTATGGCTACACCTTC
CASSRARTGGYGYTF
>TRBV2|NA|NA|TRBJ2-1
TGTGCCAGCAGTGCGGCTAGCGCGTACAATGAGCAGTTCTTC
CASSAASAYNEQFF